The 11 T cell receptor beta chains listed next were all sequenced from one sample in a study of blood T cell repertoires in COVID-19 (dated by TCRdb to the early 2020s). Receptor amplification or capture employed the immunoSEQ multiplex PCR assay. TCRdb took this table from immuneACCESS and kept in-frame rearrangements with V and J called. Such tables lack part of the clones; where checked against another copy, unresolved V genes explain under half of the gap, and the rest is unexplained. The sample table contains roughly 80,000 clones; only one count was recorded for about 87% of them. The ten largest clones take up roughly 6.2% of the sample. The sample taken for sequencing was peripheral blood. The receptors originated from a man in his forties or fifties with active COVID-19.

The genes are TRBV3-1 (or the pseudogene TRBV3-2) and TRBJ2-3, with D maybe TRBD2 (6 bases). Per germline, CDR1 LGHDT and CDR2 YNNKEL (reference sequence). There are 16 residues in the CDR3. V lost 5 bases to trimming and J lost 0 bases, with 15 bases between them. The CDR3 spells CASSSRETSSTDTQYF. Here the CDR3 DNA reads TGTGCCAGCAGCTCGCGGGAAACATCTAGCACAGATACGCAGTATTTT.

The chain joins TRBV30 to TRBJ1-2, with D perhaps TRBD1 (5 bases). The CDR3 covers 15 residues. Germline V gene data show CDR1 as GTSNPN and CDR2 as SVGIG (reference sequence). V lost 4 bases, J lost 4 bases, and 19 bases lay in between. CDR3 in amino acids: CAWTKSSGGFYGYTF. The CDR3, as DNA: TGTGCCTGGACCAAGTCGAGTGGGGGGTTCTATGGCTACACCTTC. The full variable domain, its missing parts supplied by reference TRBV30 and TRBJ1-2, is SQTIHQWPATLVQPVGSPLSLECTVEGTSNPNLYWYRQAAGRGLQLLFYSVGIGQISSEVPQNLSASRPQDRQFILSSKKLLLSDSGFYLCAWTKSSGGFYGYTFGSGTRLTVV.

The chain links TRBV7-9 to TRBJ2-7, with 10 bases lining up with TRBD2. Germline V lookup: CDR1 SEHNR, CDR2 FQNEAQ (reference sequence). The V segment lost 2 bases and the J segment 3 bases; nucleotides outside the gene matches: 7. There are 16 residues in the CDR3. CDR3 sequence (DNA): TGTGCCAGCAGCTTAATGAGCGGGAGGGCGAGCTACGAGCAGTACTTC. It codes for CASSLMSGRASYEQYF.

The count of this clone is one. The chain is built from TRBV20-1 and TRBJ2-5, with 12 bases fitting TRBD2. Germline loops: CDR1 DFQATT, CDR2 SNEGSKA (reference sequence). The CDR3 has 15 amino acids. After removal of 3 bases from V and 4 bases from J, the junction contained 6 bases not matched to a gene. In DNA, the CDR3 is TGCAGTGCTAGTGAGACTAGCGGGAGCCGAGAGACCCAGTACTTC. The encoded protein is CSASETSGSRETQYF.

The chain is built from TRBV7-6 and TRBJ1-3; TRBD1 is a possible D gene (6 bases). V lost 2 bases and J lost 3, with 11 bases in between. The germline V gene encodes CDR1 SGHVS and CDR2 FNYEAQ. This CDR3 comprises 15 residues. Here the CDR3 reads CASSLKPGDGNTIYF. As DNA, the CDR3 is TGTGCCAGCAGCTTAAAGCCAGGGGATGGAAACACCATATATTTT.

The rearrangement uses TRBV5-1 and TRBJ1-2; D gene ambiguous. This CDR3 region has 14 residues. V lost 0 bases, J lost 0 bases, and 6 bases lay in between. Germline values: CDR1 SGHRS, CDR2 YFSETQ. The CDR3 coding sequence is TGCGCCAGCAGCTTGGCCACAGCTAACTATGGCTACACCTTC. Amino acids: CASSLATANYGYTF.

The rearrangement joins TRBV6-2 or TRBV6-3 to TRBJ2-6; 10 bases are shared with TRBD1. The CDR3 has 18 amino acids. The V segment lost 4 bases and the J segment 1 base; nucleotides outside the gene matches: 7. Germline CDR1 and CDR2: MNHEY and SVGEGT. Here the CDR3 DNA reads TGTGCCAGCAGTTCCCCGGGACAGGGGCGTTCTGGGGCCAACGTCCTGACTTTC. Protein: CASSSPGQGRSGANVLTF.

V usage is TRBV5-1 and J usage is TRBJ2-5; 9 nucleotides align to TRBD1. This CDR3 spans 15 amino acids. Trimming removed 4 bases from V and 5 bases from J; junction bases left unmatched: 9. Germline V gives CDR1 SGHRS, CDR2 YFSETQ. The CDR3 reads CASSGGQGSEETQYF. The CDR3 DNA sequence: TGCGCCAGCAGCGGAGGACAGGGGTCTGAGGAGACCCAGTACTTC. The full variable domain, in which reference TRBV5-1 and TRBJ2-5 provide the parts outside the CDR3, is KAGVTQTPRYLIKTRGQQVTLSCSPISGHRSVSWYQQTPGQGLQFLFEYFSETQRNKGNFPGRFSGRQFSNSRSEMNVSTLELGDSALYLCASSGGQGSEETQYFGPGTRLLVL.

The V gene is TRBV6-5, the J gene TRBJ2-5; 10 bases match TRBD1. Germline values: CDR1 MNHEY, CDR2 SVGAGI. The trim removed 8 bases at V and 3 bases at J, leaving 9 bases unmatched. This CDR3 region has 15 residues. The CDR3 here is CASGPRGTGEETQYF. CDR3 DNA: TGTGCCAGCGGCCCTAGAGGGACAGGGGAAGAGACCCAGTACTTC.

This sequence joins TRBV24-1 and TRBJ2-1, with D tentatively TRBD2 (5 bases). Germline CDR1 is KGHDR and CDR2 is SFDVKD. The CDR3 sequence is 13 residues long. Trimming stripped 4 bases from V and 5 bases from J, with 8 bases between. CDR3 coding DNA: TGTGCCACCAGTGACCTCGGGGACAATGAGCAGTTCTTC. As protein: CATSDLGDNEQFF.

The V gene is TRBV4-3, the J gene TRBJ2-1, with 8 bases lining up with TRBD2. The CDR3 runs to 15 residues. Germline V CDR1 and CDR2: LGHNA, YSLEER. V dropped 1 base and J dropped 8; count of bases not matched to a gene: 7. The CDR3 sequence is CASSQALGGDHEQFF. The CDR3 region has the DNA TGCGCCAGCAGCCAAGCCCTCGGGGGGGACCATGAGCAGTTCTTC.